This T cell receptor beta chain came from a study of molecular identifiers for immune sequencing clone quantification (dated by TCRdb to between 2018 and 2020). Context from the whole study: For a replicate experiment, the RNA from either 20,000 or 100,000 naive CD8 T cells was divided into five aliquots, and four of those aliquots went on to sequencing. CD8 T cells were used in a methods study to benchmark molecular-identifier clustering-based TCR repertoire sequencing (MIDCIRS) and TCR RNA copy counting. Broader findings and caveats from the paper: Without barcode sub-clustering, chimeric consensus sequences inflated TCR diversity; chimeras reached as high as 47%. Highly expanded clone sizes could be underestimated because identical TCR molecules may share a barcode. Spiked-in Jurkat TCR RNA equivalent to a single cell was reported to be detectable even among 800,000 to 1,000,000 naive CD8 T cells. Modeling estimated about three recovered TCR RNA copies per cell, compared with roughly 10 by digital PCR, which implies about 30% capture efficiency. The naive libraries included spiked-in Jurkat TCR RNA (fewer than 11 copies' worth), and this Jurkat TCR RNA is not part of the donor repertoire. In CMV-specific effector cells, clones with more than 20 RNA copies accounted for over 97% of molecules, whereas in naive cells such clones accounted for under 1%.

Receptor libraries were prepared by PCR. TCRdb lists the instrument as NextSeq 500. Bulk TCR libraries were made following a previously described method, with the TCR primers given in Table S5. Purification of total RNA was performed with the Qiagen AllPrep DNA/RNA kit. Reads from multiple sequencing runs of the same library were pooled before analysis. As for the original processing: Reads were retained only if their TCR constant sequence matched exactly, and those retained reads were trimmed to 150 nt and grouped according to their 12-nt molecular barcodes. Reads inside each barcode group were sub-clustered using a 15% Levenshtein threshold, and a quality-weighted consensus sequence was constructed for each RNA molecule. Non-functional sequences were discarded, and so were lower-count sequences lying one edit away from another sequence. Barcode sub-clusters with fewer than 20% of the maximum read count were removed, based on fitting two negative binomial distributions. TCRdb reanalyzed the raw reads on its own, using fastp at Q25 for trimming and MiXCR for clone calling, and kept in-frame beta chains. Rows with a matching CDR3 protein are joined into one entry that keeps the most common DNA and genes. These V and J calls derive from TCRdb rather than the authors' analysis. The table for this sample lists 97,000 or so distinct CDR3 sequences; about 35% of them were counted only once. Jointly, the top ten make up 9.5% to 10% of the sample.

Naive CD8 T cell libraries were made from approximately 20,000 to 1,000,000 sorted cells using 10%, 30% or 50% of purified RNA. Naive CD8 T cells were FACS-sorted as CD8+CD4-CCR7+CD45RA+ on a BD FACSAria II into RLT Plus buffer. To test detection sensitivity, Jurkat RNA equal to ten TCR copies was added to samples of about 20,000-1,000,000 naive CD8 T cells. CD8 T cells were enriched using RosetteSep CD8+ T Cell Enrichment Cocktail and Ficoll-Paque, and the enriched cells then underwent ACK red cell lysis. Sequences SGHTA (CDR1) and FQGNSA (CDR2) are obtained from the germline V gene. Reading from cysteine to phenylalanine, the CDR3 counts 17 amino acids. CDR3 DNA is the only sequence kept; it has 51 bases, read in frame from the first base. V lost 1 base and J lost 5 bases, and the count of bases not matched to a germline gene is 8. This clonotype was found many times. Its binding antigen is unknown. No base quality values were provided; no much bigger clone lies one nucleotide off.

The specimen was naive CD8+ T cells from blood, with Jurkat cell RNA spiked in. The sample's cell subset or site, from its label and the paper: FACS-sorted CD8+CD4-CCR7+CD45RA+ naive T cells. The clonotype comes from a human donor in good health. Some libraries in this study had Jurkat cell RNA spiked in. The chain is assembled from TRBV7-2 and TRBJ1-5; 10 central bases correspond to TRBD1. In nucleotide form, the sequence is TGTGCCAGCAGCTTAGATCGGACAGGGGGAGGCTATCAGCCCCAGCATTTT. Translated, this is CASSLDRTGGGYQPQHF.